This T cell receptor (beta chain) was found in a study of blood T cell repertoires in COVID-19. Method: immunoSEQ multiplex PCR; TCRdb's copy keeps in-frame clones and lacks some. The table records 200,000 to 250,000 clones, nearly 90% of them present only once. The CDR3 consists of 19 residues. Germline values: CDR1 LGHDT, CDR2 YNNKEL (reference sequence). V dropped 4 bases and J dropped 1; count of bases not matched to a gene: 9. The rearrangement uses TRBV3-1 (or the pseudogene TRBV3-2) and TRBJ2-5; 16 bases match TRBD2. This sequence originates from a woman aged 40-49 years who had recovered from COVID-19. Specimen: peripheral blood. The CDR3 region is CASSRGLAGGQGFQETQYF. The CDR3 DNA follows: TGTGCCAGCAGCCGGGGACTAGCGGGGGGGCAAGGGTTCCAAGAGACCCAGTACTTC.